The 15 T cell receptor beta chains below were found in one sample sequenced in a study of shared clonotypes between healthy human individuals. TCRdb's copy holds only in-frame clones and misses some; the assay was immunoSEQ multiplex PCR. The repertoire holds millions of clones, with more than 90% as singletons. Material for sequencing was naive CD4+ T cells sorted from blood. Subset: CD45RA+ positively selected. The receptor source for this set is a man aged 18 to 29 in good health.

The rearrangement joins TRBV4-1 to TRBJ1-2; D remains unclear. The CDR3 spans 15 residues. Deletions cut 4 bases from V and 3 bases from J, with 15 bases between. From germline, CDR1 is MGHRA and CDR2 YSYEKL. The chain's CDR3 is CASSLDPGFDYGYTF. CDR3 nucleotide sequence: TGCGCCAGCAGCCTGGACCCGGGTTTTGACTATGGCTACACCTTC.

This clone was recorded once. The J gene is TRBJ2-5, the V gene TRBV13, with D possibly being TRBD2 (6 bases). CDR3 size: 14 residues. CDR1 and CDR2 (germline): PRHDT, FYEKMQ (reference sequence). Between the trimmed V and J ends, which lost 1 base and 3 bases, there was a span of 9 bases. CDR3: CASSLVGSKETQYF. As DNA, the CDR3 is TGTGCCAGCAGCTTAGTCGGGAGTAAAGAGACCCAGTACTTC. The full variable domain, completed using reference TRBV13 and TRBJ2-5, is AAGVIQSPRHLIKEKRETATLKCYPIPRHDTVYWYQQGPGQDPQFLISFYEKMQSDKGSIPDRFSAQQFSDYHSELNMSSLELGDSALYFCASSLVGSKETQYFGPGTRLLVL.

The chain links TRBV5-3 to TRBJ2-3; 7 bases are a match to TRBD2. TRBV5-3 belongs to the ORF category, with a function that is uncertain. CDR3 length: 16 amino acids. The V and J ends lost 2 bases and 4 bases, in that order; junction bases with no gene match: 10. For the CDR3, the DNA is TGTGCCAGAAGCTTTAGGGGTCCACGGGGGGCAGATACGCAGTATTTT. Protein: CARSFRGPRGADTQYF.

A single count supports this clone. The J gene is TRBJ2-6, the V gene TRBV19; 10 bases align to TRBD1. CDR3 length: 15 residues. Germline V gives CDR1 LNHDA, CDR2 SQIVND (reference sequence). Trimming removed 4 bases from V and 10 bases from J; junction bases left unmatched: 7. CDR3 region: CASSTSGTGVNVLTF. The CDR3 DNA reads as TGTGCCAGTAGTACTTCCGGGACAGGGGTTAACGTCCTGACTTTC. Looking up the rest from reference TRBV19 and TRBJ2-6 gives the full variable domain: DGGITQSPKYLFRKEGQNVTLSCEQNLNHDAMYWYRQDPGQGLRLIYYSQIVNDFQKGDIAEGYSVSREKKESFPLTVTSAQKNPTAFYLCASSTSGTGVNVLTFGAGSRLTVL.

This clone was picked up one time. The chain combines TRBV6-1 with TRBJ2-2, with TRBD1 identical over 9 bases. Germline assignment: CDR1 MNHNS and CDR2 SASEGT. CDR3 length equals 15 residues. Trimming took 8 bases from V and 5 from J; bases not matched to a gene: 9. This CDR3 is CASYWTGALTGELFF. DNA for the CDR3: TGTGCCAGCTATTGGACAGGGGCTTTGACCGGGGAGCTGTTTTTT.

The chain is built from TRBV4-3 and TRBJ2-1; TRBD2 might be the D (5 bases). From germline, CDR1 is LGHNA and CDR2 YSLEER. Trimming pared 3 bases from V and 5 bases from J, leaving 8 bases between. This CDR3 is built from 13 residues. The CDR3 loop reads CASSHSGNNEQFF. The CDR3, as DNA: TGCGCCAGCAGCCATTCCGGGAACAATGAGCAGTTCTTC.

This chain connects TRBV18 to TRBJ2-7; tentative D call: TRBD2 (5 bases). The ends were cut back, 6 bases at V and 5 bases at J, with 11 bases in the middle. Germline CDR1 is KGHSH and CDR2 is LQKENI. CDR3 length equals 12 residues. CDR3 sequence reads: CASSRVGDEQYF. CDR3 coding DNA: TGTGCCAGCTCTCGGGTGGGAGACGAGCAGTACTTC.

This chain connects TRBV5-4 to TRBJ2-7, with 11 bases lining up with TRBD1. The CDR3 runs 16 residues. In germline, CDR1 is SGHNT, CDR2 YYREEE (reference sequence). The V gene end was trimmed by 4 bases and the J gene end by 3 bases; junction bases not matched to a gene: 9. The CDR3 loop is CASSGRTGGANYEQYF. Here the CDR3 DNA reads TGTGCCAGCAGCGGGCGGACAGGGGGCGCGAACTACGAGCAGTACTTC.

The chain recombines TRBV7-2 with TRBJ2-1, with a tentative D call TRBD1 (6 bases). V was pared by 3 bases and J by 3 bases, with 12 bases between. Germline loops: CDR1 SGHTA, CDR2 FQGNSA. There are 15 residues in the CDR3. CDR3: CASSLSGVGYNEQFF. The CDR3 DNA reads TGTGCCAGCAGCTTGTCAGGGGTTGGCTACAATGAGCAGTTCTTC.

The chain joins TRBV2 to TRBJ2-7; the match to TRBD1 covers 8 bases. J was trimmed by 3 bases and V by 5 bases; bases with no gene match: 15. The CDR3 contains 17 residues. Germline V gene lookup returns CDR1 SNHLY and CDR2 FYNNEI. The CDR3, as DNA: TGTGCCAGCAGTCGAAGCCCACCGGGGACAGGTAACTACGAGCAGTACTTC. Its protein is CASSRSPPGTGNYEQYF.

The chain combines TRBV6-1 with TRBJ1-2; the D gene is possibly TRBD1 (5 bases). CDR3 length equals 14 residues. Germline CDR1 MNHNS, CDR2 SASEGT. V lost 3 bases and J lost 5, with 13 bases in between. CDR3 amino acids: CASSDPGTAYGYTF. DNA of the CDR3: TGTGCCAGCAGTGACCCCGGGACGGCTTATGGCTACACCTTC.

The J gene is TRBJ2-1, the V gene TRBV10-3, with D hard to call. Germline CDR1 and CDR2: ENHRY and SYGVKD. Trimming pared 4 bases from V and 0 bases from J, leaving 13 bases between. This CDR3 contains 16 residues. In DNA, the CDR3 is TGTGCCATCAGTGGAGTAATCCTCAGCTCCTACAATGAGCAGTTCTTC. Its protein is CAISGVILSSYNEQFF.

As to this clone: The same CDR3 is also encoded by other DNA sequences in this sample. The chain uses TRBV9 and TRBJ1-1, with D possibly being TRBD1 (6 bases). The CDR3 has 14 residues. Germline-derived CDR1 and CDR2 are SGDLS and YYNGEE. Trimming removed 4 bases from V and 1 base from J, with 11 bases in between. The CDR3 is CASSPQTGNTEAFF. The CDR3 DNA follows: TGTGCCAGCAGCCCCCAGACAGGGAACACTGAAGCTTTCTTT. The full variable domain, with the rest looked up from reference TRBV9 and TRBJ1-1, is DSGVTQTPKHLITATGQRVTLRCSPRSGDLSVYWYQQSLDQGLQFLIQYYNGEERAKGNILERFSAQQFPDLHSELNLSSLELGDSALYFCASSPQTGNTEAFFGQGTRLTVV.

This clone appeared a single time. V and J are TRBV6-6 and TRBJ1-3; tentative D call: TRBD1 (6 bases). The ends were cut back, 2 bases at V and 0 bases at J, with 8 bases in the middle. Germline V lookup: CDR1 MNHNY, CDR2 SVGAGI (reference sequence). The CDR3 is 15 residues long. CDR3 nucleotides: TGTGCCAGCAGTTACGGGGGCAACTCTGGAAACACCATATATTTT. Translating it yields CASSYGGNSGNTIYF.

The V gene is TRBV7-3, the J gene TRBJ1-1, with 7 bases aligning to TRBD1. The V and J ends lost 3 bases and 2 bases, in that order; junction bases with no gene match: 3. CDR3 length: 14 amino acids. The germline V gene has CDR1 SGHTA and CDR2 FQGTGA. In DNA, the CDR3 is TGTGCCAGCAGCTTGAAGGGGGCCAACACTGAAGCTTTCTTT. Encoded protein: CASSLKGANTEAFF.